The rows below give T cell receptor beta chains drawn from one sample of a study of T cell responses to AZD1222 COVID-19 vaccine. Produced via immunoSEQ multiplex PCR; TCRdb's table is partial and in-frame only. There are more than 100,000 clones in the sample; roughly nine tenths occur only once, and around 3.3% lies in the top ten. The sample was peripheral blood, taken on day 0 of AZD1222 vaccination. All receptors derive from an adult in good health. The CDR3 runs from the conserved cysteine through the conserved F or W. The D gene is left open where the match is weak. Clone size is stated in some rows and not others, as once, few, many or a class when expanded.

J gene: TRBJ1-5
D gene: .
V gene: TRBV6-6
clone size: .
CDR3 length: 14
CDR3 protein: CASSYVAEDQPQHF
CDR3 DNA: TGTGCCAGCAGTTATGTAGCTGAAGATCAGCCCCAGCATTTT

J gene: TRBJ1-5
D gene: .
V gene: TRBV5-1
clone size: .
CDR3 length: 13
CDR3 protein: CASSLEGEQPQHF
CDR3 DNA: TGCGCCAGCAGCTTGGAAGGGGAGCAGCCCCAGCATTTT

J gene: TRBJ1-6
D gene: .
V gene: TRBV10-1
clone size: .
CDR3 length: 17
CDR3 protein: CAGALLPFRTRNSPLHF
CDR3 DNA: TGCGCCGGCGCTCTCCTCCCTTTTCGGACCCGGAATTCACCCCTCCACTTT

J gene: TRBJ1-1
D gene: .
V gene: TRBV9
clone size: .
CDR3 length: 13
CDR3 protein: CASSAAPDTEAFF
CDR3 DNA: TGTGCCAGCAGCGCCGCCCCTGACACTGAAGCTTTCTTT

J gene: TRBJ2-3
D gene: TRBD2
V gene: TRBV27
clone size: .
CDR3 length: 14
CDR3 protein: CASSSGLALNTQYF
CDR3 DNA: TGTGCCAGCAGTTCGGGACTAGCGTTGAATACGCAGTATTTT

J gene: TRBJ2-7
D gene: .
V gene: TRBV7-9
clone size: .
CDR3 length: 13
CDR3 protein: CASSLAPPYEQYF
CDR3 DNA: TGTGCCAGCAGCTTAGCCCCCCCCTACGAGCAGTACTTC

J gene: TRBJ2-2
D gene: .
V gene: TRBV11-2
clone size: few
CDR3 length: 15
CDR3 protein: CASSGIRTKTGELFF
CDR3 DNA: TGTGCCAGCAGCGGCATCAGGACTAAAACCGGGGAGCTGTTTTTT

J gene: TRBJ2-7
D gene: .
V gene: TRBV19
clone size: .
CDR3 length: 13
CDR3 protein: CASSILRGYEQYF
CDR3 DNA: TGTGCCAGTAGTATCCTCCGGGGGTACGAGCAGTACTTC

J gene: TRBJ1-4
D gene: .
V gene: TRBV5-1
clone size: .
CDR3 length: 14
CDR3 protein: CASSLEGTNEKLFF
CDR3 DNA: TGCGCCAGCAGCTTGGAGGGGACTAATGAAAAACTGTTTTTT

J gene: TRBJ1-1
D gene: .
V gene: TRBV5-1
clone size: .
CDR3 length: 14
CDR3 protein: CASSLYPGNTEAFF
CDR3 DNA: TGCGCCAGCAGCTTATACCCCGGGAACACTGAAGCTTTCTTT

J gene: TRBJ2-7
D gene: TRBD1
V gene: TRBV28
clone size: .
CDR3 length: 14
CDR3 protein: CASWRTGVGYEQYF
CDR3 DNA: TGTGCCAGCTGGAGGACAGGGGTTGGGTACGAGCAGTACTTC

J gene: TRBJ1-5
D gene: .
V gene: TRBV7-9
clone size: .
CDR3 length: 14
CDR3 protein: CASSRAGNNQPQHF
CDR3 DNA: TGTGCCAGCAGCCGAGCGGGCAACAATCAGCCCCAGCATTTT

J gene: TRBJ1-4
D gene: .
V gene: TRBV6-6
clone size: once
CDR3 length: 14
CDR3 protein: CASSYGGQGEKLFF
CDR3 DNA: TGTGCCAGCAGTTACGGGGGGCAGGGTGAAAAACTGTTTTTT

J gene: TRBJ1-3
D gene: .
V gene: TRBV6-2/TRBV6-3
clone size: once
CDR3 length: 14
CDR3 protein: CASSYSLRGDTIYF
CDR3 DNA: TGTGCCAGCAGTTACTCGCTCCGGGGGGACACCATATATTTT

J gene: TRBJ2-7
D gene: .
V gene: TRBV6-2/TRBV6-3
clone size: .
CDR3 length: 13
CDR3 protein: CASSYSILDEQYF
CDR3 DNA: TGTGCCAGCAGTTACTCGATCTTGGACGAGCAGTACTTC

J gene: TRBJ2-7
D gene: .
V gene: TRBV3-1/TRBV3-2
clone size: .
CDR3 length: 17
CDR3 protein: CASSQDMGPSELYEQYF
CDR3 DNA: TGTGCCAGCAGCCAAGATATGGGGCCTAGCGAACTCTACGAGCAGTACTTC

J gene: TRBJ2-3
D gene: .
V gene: TRBV7-3
clone size: .
CDR3 length: 15
CDR3 protein: CASSLLRRLTDTQYF
CDR3 DNA: TGTGCCAGCAGCTTACTTCGGAGGCTCACAGATACGCAGTATTTT

J gene: TRBJ2-1
D gene: TRBD2
V gene: TRBV6-1
clone size: .
CDR3 length: 16
CDR3 protein: CASSVPPGLAGNEQFF
CDR3 DNA: TGTGCCAGCAGTGTCCCCCCCGGACTAGCGGGCAATGAGCAGTTCTTC

J gene: TRBJ1-4
D gene: .
V gene: TRBV4-3
clone size: .
CDR3 length: 15
CDR3 protein: CASSQASRTNEKLFF
CDR3 DNA: TGCGCCAGCAGCCAAGCTAGCCGGACTAATGAAAAACTGTTTTTT

J gene: TRBJ1-5
D gene: .
V gene: TRBV27
clone size: few
CDR3 length: 14
CDR3 protein: CASSFSQSGQPQHF
CDR3 DNA: TGTGCCAGCAGTTTTTCCCAGAGTGGGCAGCCCCAGCATTTT

J gene: TRBJ1-2
D gene: TRBD1
V gene: TRBV10-3
clone size: .
CDR3 length: 14
CDR3 protein: CAISPRQGFYGYTF
CDR3 DNA: TGTGCCATCTCCCCGCGACAGGGCTTCTATGGCTACACCTTC

J gene: TRBJ1-2
D gene: TRBD1
V gene: TRBV13
clone size: .
CDR3 length: 16
CDR3 protein: CASSLGRSGGRYGYTF
CDR3 DNA: TGTGCCAGCAGCTTAGGACGTTCAGGGGGGCGCTATGGCTACACCTTC

J gene: TRBJ1-1
D gene: .
V gene: TRBV7-3
clone size: .
CDR3 length: 16
CDR3 protein: CASSRPGKVSHTEAFF
CDR3 DNA: TGTGCCAGCAGCCGCCCTGGGAAAGTAAGTCACACTGAAGCTTTCTTT

J gene: TRBJ2-2
D gene: TRBD2
V gene: TRBV7-3
clone size: .
CDR3 length: 19
CDR3 protein: CASSVIPGLAGRGPGELFF
CDR3 DNA: TGTGCCAGCAGCGTAATCCCGGGACTAGCGGGAAGGGGGCCCGGGGAGCTGTTTTTT

J gene: TRBJ1-6
D gene: TRBD1
V gene: TRBV5-1
clone size: .
CDR3 length: 16
CDR3 protein: CASSRDSDSYNSPLHF
CDR3 DNA: TGCGCCAGCAGCCGGGACAGCGACTCCTATAATTCACCCCTCCACTTT

J gene: TRBJ1-5
D gene: .
V gene: TRBV7-2
clone size: .
CDR3 length: 16
CDR3 protein: CASSLAGRRGNQPQHF
CDR3 DNA: TGTGCCAGCAGCTTAGCGGGGCGCAGAGGCAATCAGCCCCAGCATTTT

J gene: TRBJ2-2
D gene: TRBD2
V gene: TRBV5-1
clone size: .
CDR3 length: 16
CDR3 protein: CASSLGTSSFAGELFF
CDR3 DNA: TGCGCCAGCAGCTTGGGGACTAGCAGTTTCGCCGGGGAGCTGTTTTTT

J gene: TRBJ2-7
D gene: .
V gene: TRBV27
clone size: .
CDR3 length: 15
CDR3 protein: CASTPRGGAAYEQYF
CDR3 DNA: TGTGCCAGCACCCCTAGGGGAGGAGCCGCCTACGAGCAGTACTTC

J gene: TRBJ1-5
D gene: .
V gene: TRBV30
clone size: .
CDR3 length: 15
CDR3 protein: CAWSVRARGNQPQHF
CDR3 DNA: TGTGCCTGGAGTGTACGGGCCCGGGGCAATCAGCCCCAGCATTTT

J gene: TRBJ2-5
D gene: .
V gene: TRBV13
clone size: .
CDR3 length: 15
CDR3 protein: CASSPRERGEETQYF
CDR3 DNA: TGTGCCAGCAGTCCCAGAGAGAGGGGGGAAGAGACCCAGTACTTC

J gene: TRBJ2-3
D gene: .
V gene: TRBV7-2
clone size: .
CDR3 length: 12
CDR3 protein: CASSPAASRQYF
CDR3 DNA: TGTGCCAGCAGCCCGGCGGCCTCACGGCAGTATTTT

J gene: TRBJ2-7
D gene: .
V gene: TRBV30
clone size: .
CDR3 length: 13
CDR3 protein: CAWSSGVTYEQYF
CDR3 DNA: TGTGCCTGGAGTAGCGGTGTCACCTACGAGCAGTACTTC

J gene: TRBJ1-2
D gene: .
V gene: TRBV10-3
clone size: .
CDR3 length: 14
CDR3 protein: CATSAAGANYGYTF
CDR3 DNA: TGTGCCACCAGTGCGGCCGGAGCTAACTATGGCTACACCTTC

J gene: TRBJ1-2
D gene: .
V gene: TRBV13
clone size: .
CDR3 length: 12
CDR3 protein: CASSLVSEGYTF
CDR3 DNA: TGTGCCAGCAGCTTAGTGTCAGAGGGCTACACCTTC

J gene: TRBJ2-3
D gene: .
V gene: TRBV7-2
clone size: .
CDR3 length: 15
CDR3 protein: CASSSYGLEGDTQYF
CDR3 DNA: TGTGCCAGCAGCTCGTACGGACTGGAGGGAGATACGCAGTATTTT

J gene: TRBJ2-7
D gene: .
V gene: TRBV23-1
clone size: .
CDR3 length: 16
CDR3 protein: CASSGTLRGSSYEQYF
CDR3 DNA: TGCGCCAGCAGCGGGACCCTTCGAGGTAGCTCCTACGAGCAGTACTTC

J gene: TRBJ2-7
D gene: .
V gene: TRBV18
clone size: .
CDR3 length: 13
CDR3 protein: CASSPPGGHEQYF
CDR3 DNA: TGTGCCAGCTCACCCCCCGGGGGCCACGAGCAGTACTTC

J gene: TRBJ2-7
D gene: TRBD1
V gene: TRBV4-1
clone size: once
CDR3 length: 14
CDR3 protein: CASSSGQGPYEQYF
CDR3 DNA: TGCGCCAGCAGCTCAGGACAGGGCCCCTACGAGCAGTACTTC

J gene: TRBJ2-5
D gene: .
V gene: TRBV28
clone size: .
CDR3 length: 14
CDR3 protein: CASSLKGRGETQYF
CDR3 DNA: TGTGCCAGCAGTTTAAAAGGGAGAGGGGAGACCCAGTACTTC

J gene: TRBJ2-1
D gene: .
V gene: TRBV15
clone size: .
CDR3 length: 13
CDR3 protein: CATSSKSYNEQFF
CDR3 DNA: TGTGCCACCAGCAGTAAGAGCTACAATGAGCAGTTCTTC

J gene: TRBJ2-3
D gene: TRBD2
V gene: TRBV7-3
clone size: .
CDR3 length: 15
CDR3 protein: CASSLTSGRTDTQYF
CDR3 DNA: TGTGCCAGCAGCCTTACTAGCGGGAGGACAGATACGCAGTATTTT

J gene: TRBJ2-1
D gene: TRBD2
V gene: TRBV6-2/TRBV6-3
clone size: .
CDR3 length: 15
CDR3 protein: CASSSGPSGYNEQFF
CDR3 DNA: TGTGCCAGCAGTTCTGGACCTAGCGGGTACAATGAGCAGTTCTTC

J gene: TRBJ1-2
D gene: TRBD1
V gene: TRBV7-2
clone size: .
CDR3 length: 13
CDR3 protein: CASRRQGSYGYTF
CDR3 DNA: TGTGCCAGCAGAAGACAGGGGTCCTATGGCTACACCTTC

J gene: TRBJ2-2
D gene: .
V gene: TRBV28
clone size: .
CDR3 length: 13
CDR3 protein: CASSFPNTGELFF
CDR3 DNA: TGTGCCAGCAGTTTCCCGAACACCGGGGAGCTGTTTTTT

J gene: TRBJ1-6
D gene: .
V gene: TRBV11-2
clone size: once
CDR3 length: 13
CDR3 protein: CASSLEWGSPLHF
CDR3 DNA: TGTGCCAGCAGCTTAGAATGGGGTTCACCCCTCCACTTT

J gene: TRBJ2-6
D gene: TRBD1
V gene: TRBV27
clone size: .
CDR3 length: 19
CDR3 protein: CASSPSWDSDWPGANVLTF
CDR3 DNA: TGTGCCAGCAGCCCCTCTTGGGACAGTGACTGGCCTGGGGCCAACGTCCTGACTTTC

J gene: TRBJ2-5
D gene: .
V gene: TRBV7-3
clone size: .
CDR3 length: 15
CDR3 protein: CASSLNGGFQETQYF
CDR3 DNA: TGTGCCAGCAGCTTAAATGGCGGGTTCCAAGAGACCCAGTACTTC

J gene: TRBJ2-2
D gene: .
V gene: TRBV5-1
clone size: .
CDR3 length: 15
CDR3 protein: CASSQLGGNTGELFF
CDR3 DNA: TGCGCCAGCAGCCAACTGGGGGGAAACACCGGGGAGCTGTTTTTT

J gene: TRBJ2-1
D gene: TRBD2
V gene: TRBV19
clone size: .
CDR3 length: 10
CDR3 protein: CATWGGEQFF
CDR3 DNA: TGTGCCACCTGGGGGGGTGAGCAGTTCTTC

J gene: TRBJ1-5
D gene: .
V gene: TRBV15
clone size: few
CDR3 length: 13
CDR3 protein: CATSRGWNQPQHF
CDR3 DNA: TGTGCCACCAGCAGGGGGTGGAATCAGCCCCAGCATTTT

J gene: TRBJ2-3
D gene: TRBD1
V gene: TRBV27
clone size: .
CDR3 length: 15
CDR3 protein: CASSIRQGGTDTQYF
CDR3 DNA: TGTGCCAGCAGCATTAGACAGGGCGGCACAGATACGCAGTATTTT

J gene: TRBJ1-1
D gene: TRBD1
V gene: TRBV6-2/TRBV6-3
clone size: .
CDR3 length: 15
CDR3 protein: CASSYSTGTGSKAFF
CDR3 DNA: TGTGCCAGCAGTTACTCTACCGGGACAGGTTCTAAAGCTTTCTTT

J gene: TRBJ1-3
D gene: .
V gene: TRBV14
clone size: .
CDR3 length: 15
CDR3 protein: CASSRSGTPGGTIYF
CDR3 DNA: TGTGCCAGCAGCCGATCGGGAACTCCCGGGGGCACCATATATTTT

J gene: TRBJ1-1
D gene: TRBD1
V gene: TRBV9
clone size: few
CDR3 length: 14
CDR3 protein: CASSPRTGDTEAFF
CDR3 DNA: TGTGCCAGCAGCCCTCGGACAGGGGACACTGAAGCTTTCTTT

J gene: TRBJ2-2
D gene: .
V gene: TRBV7-8
clone size: .
CDR3 length: 15
CDR3 protein: CASSLTAGTTGELFF
CDR3 DNA: TGTGCCAGCAGCCTCACAGCAGGTACCACCGGGGAGCTGTTTTTT

J gene: TRBJ2-1
D gene: .
V gene: TRBV18
clone size: .
CDR3 length: 14
CDR3 protein: CASSPGMTYNEQFF
CDR3 DNA: TGTGCCAGCTCACCGGGGATGACGTACAATGAGCAGTTCTTC

J gene: TRBJ1-3
D gene: .
V gene: TRBV7-2
clone size: .
CDR3 length: 15
CDR3 protein: CASSLTVQTGNTIYF
CDR3 DNA: TGTGCCAGCAGCTTAACGGTCCAGACTGGAAACACCATATATTTT

J gene: TRBJ1-1
D gene: .
V gene: TRBV7-9
clone size: .
CDR3 length: 14
CDR3 protein: CASSLETGNTEAFF
CDR3 DNA: TGTGCCAGCAGCTTAGAGACAGGGAACACTGAAGCTTTCTTT